The 9 T cell receptor beta chains below were found in one sample sequenced in a study of shared clonotypes between healthy human individuals. TCRdb's table, derived via immunoSEQ multiplex PCR, lists solely in-frame clones and lacks some. This table holds roughly 500,000 clones, over 60% found once. Sequencing input: PBMCs. These receptors originate from a woman in her 40s in good health. Some clones in this sample may be carry-over from other donors' samples.

CDR3 amino acids: CASSSLGEAESEQYF. CDR3 nucleotide sequence: TGTGCCAGCAGCTCCTTAGGGGAGGCTGAGTCCGAGCAGTACTTC. The chain employs TRBV5-8 and TRBJ2-7; TRBD2 might be the D (6 bases). This CDR3 is 15 amino acids long. The ends were cut back, 3 bases at V and 6 bases at J, with 19 bases in the middle. The germline CDR1 and CDR2 sequences are SGHTS and YDEGEE.

This clone was counted a few times. V is TRBV7-6 and J is TRBJ2-1; D not resolved. Germline V gene data show CDR1 as SGHVS and CDR2 as FNYEAQ. Trimming took 9 bases from V and 2 from J, leaving 11 bases between them. The CDR3 runs to 13 residues. This CDR3 is CASKGWAYNEQFF. The CDR3 DNA reads TGTGCCAGTAAGGGCTGGGCCTACAATGAGCAGTTCTTC. Drawing the rest from reference TRBV7-6 and TRBJ2-1, the complete variable domain is GAGVSQSPRYKVTKRGQDVALRCDPISGHVSLYWYRQALGQGPEFLTYFNYEAQQDKSGLPNDRFSAERPEGSISTLTIQRTEQRDSAMYRCASKGWAYNEQFFGPGTRLTVL.

The rearrangement links TRBV19 to TRBJ1-5, with D possibly matching TRBD1 (5 bases). V was shortened by 6 bases and J by 2 bases, with 17 bases between the two germline ends. CDR3 size: 16 residues. Germline CDR1 LNHDA, CDR2 SQIVND (reference sequence). The CDR3: CASSQMMMGGNQPQHF. The CDR3 DNA reads TGTGCCAGTAGCCAAATGATGATGGGGGGCAATCAGCCCCAGCATTTT.

This clone was picked up one time. J is TRBJ2-5 and V is TRBV7-8, with D perhaps TRBD2 (5 bases). Trimming stripped 8 bases from V and 5 bases from J, with 21 bases between. CDR1 is SGHVS and CDR2 is FQNEAQ in the germline V gene. The CDR3 covers 15 residues. Here the CDR3 DNA reads TGTGCCAGCCGAGAGGGCGGGTCCCTGGGGGAGACCCAGTACTTC. Translating it yields CASREGGSLGETQYF.

V gene TRBV27 combines with J gene TRBJ1-5, with a tentative D call TRBD1 (5 bases). V dropped 6 bases and J dropped 0 bases, with 18 bases sitting between them. CDR1 and CDR2 from the germline V gene are MNHEY and SMNVEV (reference sequence). The length of the CDR3 is 17 residues. The CDR3 DNA reads as TGTGCCAGCAGCCCACAGGTTAAGGGATATAGCAATCAGCCCCAGCATTTT. This encodes CASSPQVKGYSNQPQHF.

The chain couples TRBV27 to TRBJ2-6; D possibly corresponds to TRBD2 (6 bases). V was clipped by 8 bases and J by 4 bases, with 18 bases between them. This CDR3 has 16 residues. Germline V CDR1 and CDR2: MNHEY, SMNVEV (reference sequence). The CDR3 region has the DNA TGTGCCAGCCGTATTAATGGGGGGAACGGGGCCAACGTCCTGACTTTC. It is translated as CASRINGGNGANVLTF.

The chain joins TRBV27 to TRBJ2-7; D tentatively reads TRBD1 or TRBD2 (5 bases each). Germline-derived CDR1 and CDR2 are MNHEY and SMNVEV (reference sequence). V was pared by 8 bases and J by 0 bases, with 11 bases between. The CDR3 is made up of 13 amino acids. CDR3: CASGDGNSYEQYF. As DNA, the CDR3 is TGTGCCAGCGGGGACGGGAACTCCTACGAGCAGTACTTC.

This clone was detected a few times. This chain uses TRBV11-2 with TRBJ2-2; D gene unclear. The CDR3 is 13 amino acids. V lost 1 base, J lost 6 bases, and 6 bases lay in between. Germline CDR1 SGHAT, CDR2 FQNNGV. CDR3 sequence: CASSLGASGELFF. As DNA, the CDR3 is TGTGCCAGCAGCTTAGGGGCTTCCGGGGAGCTGTTTTTT.

This clone showed up just once. V is TRBV5-1 and J is TRBJ1-4; TRBD1 agrees at 9 bases. This CDR3 has 17 amino acids. The trim removed 0 bases at V and 10 bases at J, leaving 13 bases unmatched. Per the germline V gene, CDR1 is SGHRS and CDR2 is YFSETQ. The CDR3 region is CASSLASGGQGTRKLFF. The CDR3 DNA follows: TGCGCCAGCAGCTTGGCCTCGGGGGGACAGGGTACAAGAAAACTGTTTTTT.